The subject of this entry is one T cell receptor (beta chain). It has no known antigen specificity. Qualities for individual bases were not recorded, and no much larger clone is one base off. The germline V gene specifies SGHAT as CDR1 and FQNNGV as CDR2. The CDR3 runs 15 amino acids, cysteine and phenylalanine included. The read is trimmed to its CDR3 DNA, 45 bases read in frame from base 1. Clipping removes 1 base from V and 2 bases from J, with 2 as the unmatched junction base count. Libraries came from the immunoSEQ multiplex PCR assay. For the multiplex PCR, a mixture combining 60 forward primers for TCR Vbeta segments and 13 reverse primers for TCR Jbeta segments was used. The CDR3 region of rearranged TCR beta genes was amplified from genomic DNA with a multiplex PCR assay. The amplified TCR beta libraries were sequenced on the Illumina HiSeq System as 87-base-pair reads. Per the source publication's procedure: Across the 666 repertoires, a later analysis counted 60 million to 90 million unique TCR beta chains, about 10 million of which were shared by at least two donors. Raw reads were error-corrected and collapsed into unique sequences by a nearest-neighbor algorithm in which closely related sequences were merged to remove PCR and sequencing errors. To assign V, D and J gene segments, CDR3 sequences were aligned to IMGT reference sequences. For a sequence to be retained, a match of at least six nucleotides was required to both a V gene segment and a J gene segment. A rearrangement was called productive if the CDR3 had no stop codons and remained in frame with V and J, and every other rearrangement was called non-productive. Following IMGT convention, CDR3 was defined as the stretch from the second conserved V-encoded cysteine to the conserved J-encoded phenylalanine. The earlier analysis of some 540 of the donors excluded any sequence lacking an unambiguous match to a single V gene segment. An earlier analysis of fewer than 750 of the donors called V segments functional above 56.7% productive rearrangements and segregating when the between-donor standard deviation exceeded 5%. A statistical classification framework was developed to diagnose cytomegalovirus status using the catalog of TCR beta chain sequences. In a later analysis, V and J genes were assigned by comparing TCR nucleotide sequences against IMGT/GENE-DB human TR gene sequences. The TCRdist pipeline was used in a later analysis to assign CDR3 sequences and most-parsimonious VDJ recombination scenarios. In a later analysis, every TCR beta chain was defined by the combination of its CDR3 amino acid sequence and its V-gene family, and reads without a unique V-gene family were dropped. A later analysis removed 600 or so highly shared, low-generation-probability nucleotide sequences to deal with suspected cross-contamination and a sequencing artifact. For each public chain, a later analysis derived a clonal expansion index from normalized ranks of inferred template counts within each repertoire. In a later analysis, generation probabilities were computed using a VDJ recombination model fitted to out-of-frame rearrangements, and the results were checked against IGoR. In a later analysis, hypergeometric tests were used to score TCR-TCR, TCR-HLA and TCR-CMV co-occurrence, with a repertoire-size bias correction applied to TCR pairs. A later analysis estimated false discovery rates by permuting HLA or CMV assignments 20 times. A later analysis grouped co-occurring TCRs with DBSCAN, adding TCRdist sequence similarity when clustering within HLA-allele-positive subsets. For co-occurrence clustering, repertoires with fewer than 30,000 or more than 120,000 public chains were excluded, along with 4 to 6 repertoires with anomalous nucleotide sharing. TCRdb obtained this table from immuneACCESS and retained in-frame rearrangements with V and J assigned. These tables miss some clones; where compared with another copy, unresolved V genes account for less than half of the shortfall, and the remainder is unexplained. Clonal size and the V and J genes are those of that table, whereas D and trimming came from the DNA. The sample table shows some 140,000 clones, and about 74% are seen once. In total, the top ten clones hold roughly 2% of the sample.

The source of the sample is a study of cytomegalovirus exposure and HLA in healthy donors (dated by TCRdb to about 2017). About the full investigation: An earlier analysis of several hundred of the donors reported about 300 Gb of sequence data and 95 million to 140 million unique TCR beta sequences obtained from 150 million to 200 million T cells. To decide whether each TCR beta V gene segment behaved as functional or pseudogenic, an earlier analysis of some 580 of the donors relied on high-throughput TCR beta sequencing. A later genetic analysis used genome-wide SNP genotypes for about 65% of the 666 donors, treating that subset as a discovery cohort. To predict cytomegalovirus infection status, the study combined high-throughput TCR immunosequencing, statistical association of individual TCRs with disease status, and machine learning. Every repertoire in the discovery cohort had been generated on one and the same sequencing platform. The aim of the study was to test whether cataloging public T cell receptors could identify signatures of past pathogen exposure. A later analysis re-analyzed previously published TCR beta repertoires from 666 donors and added high-resolution HLA genotyping to study TCR occurrence patterns. About 5 DR-DQ haplotypes were handled as single units for association and clustering, since linkage in the cohort was strong. Donor age, sex, ethnicity and CMV serostatus were collected together with the repertoire data. Among roughly 400 genotyped donors of the cohort, an average of around 240,000 unique TCR beta nucleotide sequences was sequenced per donor, of which 15% to 20% were non-productive. The genetic ancestry cluster associated with self-reported Caucasian donors included 70% to 85% of the 300 to 400 genotyped donors. In addition to the first cohort of approximately 650 subjects, a separate validation cohort of approximately 130 different subjects was used. The T cell repertoires of 666 subjects were profiled by immunosequencing and related to cytomegalovirus serostatus. In the later analysis, no new phenotypic data were used to find candidate immune exposures; instead, reliance was placed on TCR beta sequences and their occurrence across donors. An early release that covered some 640 HLA-typed donors contained around 300 gigabases of sequencing data and tens of millions of unique TCR sequences. HLA typing covered class I and class II loci at four-digit resolution. The number of typed donors differed by locus: about 620-640 for A, B, C, DRB1 and DQB1; 522 for DQA1; roughly 600 for DPA1; and approximately 450 for DPB1. The paper as a whole reports these results and caveats: A later analysis reported that several top co-occurrence clusters appeared linked to parvovirus B19, influenza, CMV and Epstein-Barr virus. Roughly uniform sequencing depth across donors was assumed in presence/absence analyses, although this assumption may not hold. A total of around 150 TCR beta chains were listed by the study as associated with cytomegalovirus. An earlier analysis of 587 of the donors showed that most TCR beta V segments appeared in productive rearrangements either about 87% or about 30% of the time, which broadly matched IMGT annotations. A later analysis found that most CMV-associated TCR beta chains appeared HLA-restricted, with HLA associations seemingly driven largely by CMV exposure. Compared with equally common non-associated chains, HLA-associated TCR beta chains in a later analysis were more clonally expanded and had lower generation probabilities. The only immune exposure information available for the cohort was CMV serostatus. V-gene and J-gene trimming of TCR beta chains was associated with a missense DCLRE1C variant in a later genetic analysis, and the association was replicated in an independent cohort. A further reported finding was that TCR beta sequences accurately predicted the HLA-A and HLA-B alleles for most subjects in the first cohort. Because counts were too low, about 18 rarely observed V segments, including chromosome 9 orphons, were left out of the earlier analysis of roughly 600 of the donors. The 87-base-pair reads could not distinguish some IMGT-functional V segments, including TRBV6-2 and TRBV6-3, so those segments were excluded. Most TCR sequences were observed very rarely across donors, whereas some public TCRs were present in many individuals. In both the original and validation cohorts, the classifier was reported to diagnose cytomegalovirus status with high specificity and sensitivity. This cohort had only TCR beta chains sequenced, and the lack of alpha or paired-chain data limited which features could be detected. The authors suggested that the approach could potentially be generalized to other disease states and immunological phenotypes. In a later analysis, TCR association rates were found to vary across HLA loci, with the most associated TCRs seen for DRB1 alleles and the fewest for HLA-C alleles. HLA typing was unavailable for some donors at each locus, so association tests used only the typed subset. Assigning TCR associations to individual alleles was difficult when HLA alleles, especially DR and DQ, strongly co-occurred. A later genetic analysis reported fewer N-insertions in productive TCRs among donors in an Asian-associated ancestry cluster than the approximately 670-donor mean. A cluster of highly shared sequence variants was judged likely to represent a technical artifact of the sequencing pipeline. Correlated functional status among segregating V segments might reflect linkage disequilibrium, but an unknown experimental factor could not be ruled out. In vitro tests confirmed that three of the cytomegalovirus-associated TCR beta chains recognize cytomegalovirus antigens. At a false discovery rate of 0.05, a later analysis linked 15,000 to 20,000 TCR beta sequences to specific HLA alleles.

The cohort was made up of roughly 670 healthy bone marrow donors. At the time of sampling, every cohort member was nominally healthy, though immune exposures that went unrecorded were likely present. The donor tested CMV seronegative and was one of the 352 seronegative cohort members. Each donor provided a peripheral blood sample, and peripheral blood mononuclear cells were used for TCR beta sequencing. Genomic DNA extraction from the blood cell samples was performed with the Qiagen DNeasy Blood Extraction Kit. The rearranged segments are TRBV11-2 and TRBJ1-5; 7 bases in between match TRBD1. This TCR came from a man between 25 and 39 years old in good health and CMV-seronegative. Source material: PBMCs. The CDR3 loop reads CASSLGQGGNQPQHF. The DNA sequence follows: TGTGCCAGCAGCTTAGGACAGGGTGGCAATCAGCCCCAGCATTTT. The entire variable domain, with the stretches around the CDR3 drawn from the reference TRBV11-2 and TRBJ1-5 proteins, is EAGVAQSPRYKIIEKRQSVAFWCNPISGHATLYWYQQILGQGPKLLIQFQNNGVVDDSQLPKDRFSAERLKGVDSTLKIQPAKLEDSAVYLCASSLGQGGNQPQHFGDGTRLSIL.